What follows is one T cell receptor (beta chain) and its context. Antigen unknown. The sample belongs to a study of vaccination and CD4 T cells after COVID-19. Overall study context: A median of around 110 days (range 35 to 161) separated diagnosis from post-COVID sampling. In the control cultures, a CEFX pool, an HIV-1 Nef pool, or no peptide was supplied. Notes on the study in general: Counts of SARS-CoV-2-reactive clonotypes had a median that went from roughly 22 to 38, a nonsignificant change.

The treatment here: approximately 9-day PBMC culture with coronavirus spike peptide pools or control peptides (ViraFEST assay). The unexposed donor's CD4+ T cells were collected before the COVID-19 pandemic (2011-2018). Cells permitting, SARS-CoV-2 S/N and four cold-coronavirus spikes were tested on unexposed-donor CD4+ T cells. V was shortened by 6 bases and J by 8 bases, with 19 bases between the two germline ends. This CDR3 is 14 amino acids long. Cultured CD4+ T-cell DNA underwent Oncomine TCR Beta short-read sequencing. Each CDR3 protein gets one entry after TCRdb re-called the PCR reads with MiXCR. The repertoire holds some 5,400 distinct CDR3 sequences, with around 40% as singletons.

Sequencing was performed on CD4+ T cells from blood, cultured in vitro. The chain links TRBV12-3 or TRBV12-4 to TRBJ1-2, with no clear D. The sequence was collected from a human donor in good health. CDR3 coding DNA: TGTGCCAGCAGGTTCGCGACCGGGCTTATGGGCTACACCTTC. Translating it yields CASRFATGLMGYTF.